The next 24 T cell receptor beta chains were all read from a single sample in a study of T cell clonality in common variable immunodeficiency. The assay was immunoSEQ multiplex PCR, and TCRdb's table has in-frame clones only and misses some. Captured here are approximately 58,000 clones, none seen once; the top ten comprise 5.4%. The source material was peripheral blood mononuclear cells. These receptor sequences come from a person between 18 and 75 years old in good health.

This clone was counted at least ten times. The sequenced fragment ends 3 residues before the CDR3 boundary, so the rest is inferred from the germline J gene. The V call is TRBV7-7, the J call TRBJ2-1; D not resolved. Per germline, CDR1 SSHAT and CDR2 FNYEAQ (reference sequence). The V gene lost 5 bases and the J gene lost 0 bases, with 14 bases spanning the gap. This CDR3 comprises 16 residues. Incomplete CDR3 DNA: TGTGCCAGCAGCCCTCTCCAGGCGAGCTCCTACAATGAG. Protein sequence: CASSPLQASSYNE. The CDR3 in its entirety is CASSPLQASSYNEQFF.

This clone was counted at least ten times. The CDR3 extends 3 residues past the end of the read, so its final part is completed from the germline J gene. The chain uses TRBV6-2 or TRBV6-3 and TRBJ2-2; D not resolved. CDR1 is MNHEY, CDR2 SVGEGT, per germline. The CDR3 length is 14 residues. With 6 bases removed from V and 3 bases from J, the gap between germline ends came to 11 bases. CDR3 bases read: TGTGCCAGCAGGGGCGTTATTGACACCGGGGAG. It is translated as CASRGVIDTGE. The complete CDR3 reads CASRGVIDTGELFF.

This clone was counted many times. The CDR3 is cut off 3 residues early in the read; its end comes from the germline J gene. V gene TRBV5-6 combines with J gene TRBJ2-3; D call uncertain. There are 13 residues in the CDR3. V dropped 0 bases and J dropped 5 bases, with 7 bases sitting between them. Germline-derived CDR1 and CDR2 are SGHDT and YYEEEE. The CDR3: CASSLAFGDTQYF. The DNA read from the CDR3 is TGTGCCAGCAGCTTGGCCTTCGGAGATACG. Drawing the rest from reference TRBV5-6 and TRBJ2-3, the complete variable domain is DAGVTQSPTHLIKTRGQQVTLRCSPKSGHDTVSWYQQALGQGPQFIFQYYEEEERQRGNFPDRFSGHQFPNYSSELNVNALLLGDSALYLCASSLAFGDTQYFGPGTRLTVL.

This clone was picked up many times. The read ends 3 residues shy of where the CDR3 ends; the end is completed using the germline J gene. This chain connects TRBV12-3 or TRBV12-4 to TRBJ1-1; TRBD1 might be the D (6 bases). Between the trimmed V and J ends, which lost 6 bases and 3 bases, there was a span of 20 bases. This CDR3 contains 16 residues. CDR3 amino acids: CASSPSAGAGDTEAFF. The CDR3 bases that were read are TGTGCCAGCAGCCCTTCCGCAGGGGCAGGGGACACTGAA.

This clone was recorded at least ten times. Read sequence stops 3 residues before the CDR3 end, and the germline J gene provides the missing end. This chain uses TRBV4-1 with TRBJ2-5; D is ambiguous. V was cut by 4 bases and J by 2 bases, with 8 bases left in between. CDR1 and CDR2 (germline): MGHRA, YSYEKL. The CDR3 is 13 amino acids. Partial CDR3 DNA: TGCGCCAGCAGCCCGGGTCCTCAAGAGACC. Translated, it gives CASSPGPQET. The complete CDR3 sequence is CASSPGPQETQYF.

Only a few counts were recorded for this clone. The read ends 3 residues shy of where the CDR3 ends; the end is completed using the germline J gene. This sequence joins TRBV5-6 and TRBJ1-1; 11 bases map to TRBD1. Germline values: CDR1 SGHDT, CDR2 YYEEEE. Trimming cost V 4 bases and J 6 bases; bases outside gene matches: 5. The CDR3 loop spans 14 amino acids. CDR3 sequence: CASSPGQGGAEAFF. The DNA read from the CDR3 is TGTGCCAGCAGCCCGGGACAGGGGGGAGCTGAA.

In this sample, this clone turned up many times. The CDR3 spells CSVGAGLLSSNEQYF. CDR3 DNA, as far as it was read: TGCAGCGTGGGAGCGGGGCTCCTAAGCTCGAACGAG. The chain recombines TRBV29-1 with TRBJ2-7; 7 bases fit TRBD2. The observed sequence ends 3 residues before the CDR3 terminus, with the missing tail filled in from the germline J gene. V dropped 6 bases and J dropped 5; count of bases not matched to a gene: 16. The CDR3 loop spans 15 amino acids. Germline V gene sequence: CDR1 SQVTM, CDR2 ANQGSEA.

This clone was seen repeatedly, ten times or more. Coverage ceases 3 residues before the CDR3 finishes, and the germline J gene fills in the end. The chain couples TRBV6-2 or TRBV6-3 to TRBJ1-1; TRBD1 matches 11 bases. The V gene end was trimmed by 8 bases and the J gene end by 0 bases; junction bases not matched to a gene: 2. CDR1 and CDR2 (germline): MNHEY, SVGEGT. The CDR3 sequence is 14 residues long. CDR3 DNA, as far as it was read: TGTGCCAGCGGACAGGGGGCCTTGAACACTGAA. Its translation: CASGQGALNTE. The whole CDR3 is CASGQGALNTEAFF.

Ten or more counts support this clone. The sequence runs out 3 residues before the end of the CDR3; the remainder is reconstructed from the germline J gene. The J gene is TRBJ1-1, the V gene TRBV29-1, with TRBD1 matching over 9 bases. Trimming cost V 6 bases and J 5 bases; bases outside gene matches: 19. The CDR3 is 17 residues long. The germline CDR1 and CDR2 sequences are SQVTM and ANQGSEA. The CDR3 here is CSVDNDPTGGAGTEAFF. CDR3 DNA, as far as it was read: TGCAGCGTCGACAACGACCCGACAGGGGGAGCTGGAACTGAA.

This clone has ten or more counts. The read gets to within 3 residues of the CDR3 end, and the germline J gene fills in the rest. The chain has TRBV5-4 and TRBJ1-4, with D possibly matching TRBD1 (5 bases). V lost 0 bases, J lost 1 base, and 7 bases lay in between. Germline lookup yields CDR1 SGHNT and CDR2 YYREEE (reference sequence). The CDR3 has 15 amino acids. CDR3 sequence reads: CASSLGGRTNEKLFF. CDR3 bases read: TGTGCCAGCAGCTTGGGGGGCAGAACTAATGAAAAA.

This clone was detected ten times or more. Coverage ceases 3 residues before the CDR3 finishes, and the germline J gene fills in the end. The chain links TRBV28 to TRBJ1-2; 7 bases match TRBD1. The length of the CDR3 is 13 residues. The germline CDR1 and CDR2 sequences are MDHEN and SYDVKM. V trimming: 6 bases; J trimming: 4 bases; junction bases outside the gene matches: 5. The CDR3 DNA, read in part, is TGTGCCAGCAGAATCACAGGGGTCTATGGC. This codes for CASRITGVYG. The complete CDR3 reads CASRITGVYGYTF.

This clone was seen ten or more times. Incomplete CDR3 DNA: TGCGCCAGCAGCGGGGGACAGGGGGCCCCCTGGGATGGC. Translation gives CASSGGQGAPWDG. The whole CDR3 is CASSGGQGAPWDGYTF. J is TRBJ1-2 and V is TRBV5-1; TRBD1 matches 12 bases. Sequencing ends 3 residues short of the CDR3 end; the germline J gene provides the rest. The CDR3 totals 16 residues. The V and J ends lost 4 bases and 6 bases, in that order; junction bases with no gene match: 10. Germline V lookup: CDR1 SGHRS, CDR2 YFSETQ.

This clone appeared many times. The read terminates 3 residues before the CDR3 end, so the remaining end is supplied by the germline J gene. The V gene is TRBV29-1, the J gene TRBJ2-1; 9 bases align to TRBD2. Per germline, CDR1 SQVTM and CDR2 ANQGSEA. This CDR3 has 17 residues. V shed 2 bases and J 3 bases; nucleotides not matched to a gene: 11. The covered CDR3 bases are TGCAGCGTTGAATCGCCTAGCGGGGTGGGCCTCTACAATGAG. This gives the protein CSVESPSGVGLYNE. The full CDR3 is CSVESPSGVGLYNEQFF.

This clone was recorded many times. The read halts 3 residues ahead of the CDR3 end, with the missing end drawn from the germline J gene. The V and J genes are TRBV5-6 and TRBJ2-4; possibly TRBD1 for D (5 bases). Germline V gene lookup returns CDR1 SGHDT and CDR2 YYEEEE. CDR3 length equals 13 residues. This CDR3 reads CASSEDMDHGQYF. The sequenced part of the CDR3 DNA is TGTGCCAGCAGCGAGGACATGGACCATGGT.

As for this clone: The read is 3 residues too short to cover the CDR3 end, so that end is filled in from the germline J gene. V and J are TRBV7-6 and TRBJ2-1; tentative D call: TRBD2 (6 bases). With 3 bases removed from V and 4 bases from J, the gap between germline ends came to 19 bases. CDR3 length equals 17 residues. Germline lookup yields CDR1 SGHVS and CDR2 FNYEAQ. Incomplete CDR3 DNA: TGTGCCAGCAGCTTTATATGGCGGGGACGCCCATACAATGAG. Its protein is CASSFIWRGRPYNE. From start to end, the CDR3 is CASSFIWRGRPYNEQFF. Together with reference TRBV7-6 and TRBJ2-1, the CDR3 gives the full variable domain: GAGVSQSPRYKVTKRGQDVALRCDPISGHVSLYWYRQALGQGPEFLTYFNYEAQQDKSGLPNDRFSAERPEGSISTLTIQRTEQRDSAMYRCASSFIWRGRPYNEQFFGPGTRLTVL.

This clone has a count of ten or more. CDR3: CASSYSPTTGRNQPQHF. The CDR3 bases that were read are TGTGCCAGCAGTTACTCCCCTACGACAGGGCGCAATCAGCCC. This chain links TRBV6-2 or TRBV6-3 with TRBJ1-5; the match to TRBD1 covers 7 bases. The read comes to an end 3 residues before the CDR3 does, leaving the germline J gene to fill in the end. V gave up 0 bases and J gave up 2 bases; unmatched junction bases: 7. The CDR3 is made up of 17 amino acids. Germline V CDR1 and CDR2: MNHEY, SVGEGT.

This clone was recorded at least ten times. The read ends 3 residues early relative to the CDR3; the germline J gene fills the gap. V and J are TRBV4-2 and TRBJ2-2; TRBD2 aligns across 7 bases. Germline V gives CDR1 LGHNA, CDR2 YNFKEQ. The trim removed 1 base at V and 4 bases at J, leaving 9 bases unmatched. The CDR3 has 17 residues. This CDR3 is CASSQGGGSGATGELFF. Partial CDR3 DNA: TGTGCCAGCAGCCAAGGAGGAGGGAGCGGGGCCACCGGGGAG.

This clone was seen many times. The sequence runs out 3 residues before the end of the CDR3; the remainder is reconstructed from the germline J gene. The gene calls are TRBV7-2 and TRBJ1-4, with 10 bases that match TRBD1. V shed 3 bases and J 6 bases; nucleotides not matched to a gene: 4. Germline V gene lookup returns CDR1 SGHTA and CDR2 FQGNSA. CDR3 size: 15 residues. CDR3 bases read: TGTGCCAGCAGCTTCCGAGGGACAGGGGATGAAAAA. Its translation is CASSFRGTGDEK. The whole CDR3 protein is CASSFRGTGDEKLFF. Using reference TRBV7-2 and TRBJ1-4 for the parts outside the CDR3, the full variable domain is GAGVSQSPSNKVTEKGKDVELRCDPISGHTALYWYRQSLGQGLEFLIYFQGNSAPDKSGLPSDRFSAERTGGSVSTLTIQRTQQEDSAVYLCASSFRGTGDEKLFFGSGTQLSVL.

This clone was counted ten times or more. The read is 3 residues too short to cover the CDR3 end, so that end is filled in from the germline J gene. The chain combines TRBV5-1 with TRBJ2-3; D gene uncertain. V was trimmed by 9 bases and J by 4 bases, leaving 21 bases between them. Germline-derived CDR1 and CDR2 are SGHRS and YFSETQ. This CDR3 is built from 15 residues. The DNA read from the CDR3 is TGCGCCACCCAACGGGTACCCGTTCCTGCAGATACG. As protein: CATQRVPVPADT. In full, the CDR3 is CATQRVPVPADTQYF.

Ten or more counts support this clone. The CDR3 end is not reached by the read, which stops 3 residues before it; the germline J gene fills it in. The chain uses TRBV28 and TRBJ1-5, with D possibly TRBD1 on 5 matching bases. V lost 6 bases and J 5 bases, leaving 17 bases between the germline ends. This CDR3 is 15 amino acids long. Germline V gives CDR1 MDHEN, CDR2 SYDVKM. CDR3 amino acids: CASSRRTGWDQPQHF. The part of the CDR3 DNA that was read is TGTGCCAGCAGCCGCCGTACAGGTTGGGATCAGCCC.

This clone came up many times. With the read ending 3 residues before the CDR3 end, the germline J gene is used to fill in that end. V usage is TRBV19 and J usage is TRBJ1-6; perhaps TRBD1 as D (5 bases). The CDR3 has 16 amino acids. CDR1 and CDR2 (germline): LNHDA, SQIVND (reference sequence). V lost 5 bases, J lost 5 bases, and 16 bases lay in between. The sequenced CDR3 bases are TGTGCCAGTAGTTTCCAAGGGCGGGGGAATAATTCACCC. Translation gives CASSFQGRGNNSP. The whole CDR3 reads CASSFQGRGNNSPLHF. Supplemented by reference TRBV19 and TRBJ1-6, the full variable domain reads DGGITQSPKYLFRKEGQNVTLSCEQNLNHDAMYWYRQDPGQGLRLIYYSQIVNDFQKGDIAEGYSVSREKKESFPLTVTSAQKNPTAFYLCASSFQGRGNNSPLHFGNGTRLTVT.

This clone was counted at least ten times. The observed sequence ends 3 residues before the CDR3 terminus, with the missing tail filled in from the germline J gene. The chain employs TRBV7-9 and TRBJ1-2; maybe TRBD1 (6 bases). Germline assignment: CDR1 SEHNR and CDR2 FQNEAQ (reference sequence). This CDR3 spans 15 amino acids. V lost 1 base and J lost 4, with 13 bases in between. The CDR3 region is CASSLGTVGGYGYTF. The sequenced part of the CDR3 DNA is TGTGCCAGCAGCTTAGGGACAGTTGGGGGCTATGGC.

This clone was counted ten times or more. With the read ending 3 residues before the CDR3 end, the germline J gene is used to fill in that end. The chain joins TRBV19 to TRBJ1-1; D gene ambiguous. Germline V gene lookup returns CDR1 LNHDA and CDR2 SQIVND (reference sequence). The CDR3 length is 14 residues. Trimming took off 5 bases at V and 1 base at J, with 11 bases between the two ends. The CDR3 sequence is CASSPLPGNTEAFF. Incomplete CDR3 DNA: TGTGCCAGTAGTCCACTGCCAGGGAACACTGAA. Filled out from reference TRBV19 and TRBJ1-1, the complete variable domain reads DGGITQSPKYLFRKEGQNVTLSCEQNLNHDAMYWYRQDPGQGLRLIYYSQIVNDFQKGDIAEGYSVSREKKESFPLTVTSAQKNPTAFYLCASSPLPGNTEAFFGQGTRLTVV.

This clone was counted ten times or more. Sequencing ends 3 residues short of the CDR3 end; the germline J gene provides the rest. The chain links TRBV2 to TRBJ2-3; 10 nucleotides match TRBD2. CDR1 and CDR2 from the germline V gene are SNHLY and FYNNEI. The CDR3 length is 15 residues. V was clipped by 2 bases and J by 6 bases; unmatched bases: 5. CDR3 DNA, as far as it was read: TGTGCCAGCAGTGAACAACTAGCGGGGAGGGATACG. Its protein product is CASSEQLAGRDT. The entire CDR3 is CASSEQLAGRDTQYF.